These T cell receptor beta chains were read from a single sample in a study of OX40 agonist ivuxolimab in advanced cancers. The table came from immunoSEQ multiplex PCR; TCRdb's copy has only in-frame clones and leaves some out. Among around 53,000 clones listed, roughly 84% were seen once. Sequenced material: CD4+ or CD8+ T cells sorted from blood, taken in a trial of the OX40 agonist ivuxolimab. These receptors were collected from an adult with an advanced solid tumor such as melanoma, head and neck, liver or kidney cancer. Both conserved end residues are part of each CDR3. A D gene is named only where the DNA matches it firmly. Rows may omit the clone size; those that give it use once, few, many or a size class.

d_call j_call clone_size v_call cdr3_aa cdr3_nt
. TRBJ2-7 . TRBV14 CASSRTGSADEQYF TGTGCCAGCAGCCGCACAGGGTCGGCGGACGAGCAGTACTTC
. TRBJ1-2 . TRBV2 CASSVLGQANYGYTF TGTGCCAGCAGTGTCCTTGGGCAGGCAAACTATGGCTACACCTTC
. TRBJ2-2 . TRBV6-5 CASSYFPGKGTGELFF TGTGCCAGCAGTTACTTTCCAGGGAAGGGTACCGGGGAGCTGTTTTTT
. TRBJ1-6 . TRBV19 CASSIEFIDSPLHF TGTGCCAGTAGTATCGAATTCATAGATTCACCCCTCCACTTT
. TRBJ1-1 . TRBV5-6 CASSPQGRVNTEAFF TGTGCCAGCAGCCCACAGGGTAGGGTGAACACTGAAGCTTTCTTT
TRBD2 TRBJ2-3 . TRBV7-6 CASSLGGLVGDTQYF TGTGCCAGCAGCTTAGGGGGACTAGTTGGAGATACGCAGTATTTT
TRBD1 TRBJ2-7 . TRBV5-1 CASSLAGFRDSSYEQYF TGCGCCAGCAGCTTGGCCGGATTCCGGGACAGCTCCTACGAGCAGTACTTC
. TRBJ1-4 once TRBV5-6 CASSLRGGEKLFF TGTGCCAGCAGCCTCAGGGGCGGGGAAAAACTGTTTTTT
TRBD1 TRBJ1-2 . TRBV7-9 CASRTGGHDGYTF TGTGCCAGCCGAACAGGGGGACACGATGGCTACACCTTC
TRBD1 TRBJ2-1 . TRBV6-1 CASTSRDRDRNEQFF TGTGCCAGCACCAGCCGGGACAGGGACAGAAATGAGCAGTTCTTC
. TRBJ2-7 once TRBV4-1 CASSPGTRGYEQYF TGCGCCAGCAGCCCTGGGACGCGGGGCTACGAGCAGTACTTC
TRBD1 TRBJ2-1 . TRBV9 CASSFDRGNEQFF TGTGCCAGCAGCTTCGACAGGGGAAATGAGCAGTTCTTC
. TRBJ2-3 . TRBV5-6 CASSSIQTDTQYF TGTGCCAGCAGTTCTATCCAGACAGATACGCAGTATTTT
TRBD2 TRBJ2-1 . TRBV7-9 CASREREGQQQFF TGTGCCAGCAGAGAGCGGGAGGGCCAGCAGCAGTTCTTC
TRBD1 TRBJ2-7 . TRBV5-1 CASSLARGLGYEQYF TGCGCCAGCAGCTTGGCCAGGGGGCTCGGCTACGAGCAGTACTTC
. TRBJ2-3 . TRBV6-4 CASSESGSTDTQYF TGTGCCAGCAGTGAGAGCGGGAGCACAGATACGCAGTATTTT
TRBD1 TRBJ1-1 . TRBV5-4 CASSPTTGSITEAFF TGTGCCAGCAGCCCAACGACAGGGTCTATCACTGAAGCTTTCTTT
. TRBJ2-5 . TRBV27 CASSLSRGMKTQYF TGTGCCAGCAGTTTATCTCGGGGGATGAAGACCCAGTACTTC
. TRBJ1-5 . TRBV12-5 CASGLVRGQPQHF TGTGCTAGTGGTTTGGTACGAGGTCAGCCCCAGCATTTT
. TRBJ1-5 . TRBV28 CASSLWAGQYEPQHF TGTGCCAGCAGTTTGTGGGCAGGGCAATATGAGCCCCAGCATTTT
. TRBJ1-1 . TRBV7-9 CASSQPSGTLRRTEAFF TGTGCCAGCAGCCAACCATCCGGGACTCTCAGGAGGACTGAAGCTTTCTTT
. TRBJ1-5 . TRBV30 CAWSSDSLGQPQHF TGTGCCTGGAGTTCAGACAGCCTGGGGCAGCCCCAGCATTTT
. TRBJ2-4 . TRBV5-1 CASSFEDTKNIQYF TGCGCCAGCAGCTTCGAGGATACCAAAAACATTCAGTACTTC
TRBD1 TRBJ2-3 . TRBV7-6 CASSLHRDRSTDTQYF TGTGCCAGCAGCTTACACCGGGACAGAAGCACAGATACGCAGTATTTT
. TRBJ2-1 . TRBV4-2 CASSRLPESQQFF TGTGCCAGCAGCCGCCTCCCCGAGAGTCAGCAGTTCTTC
TRBD1 TRBJ1-5 once TRBV19 CASRGTGSSNQPQHF TGTGCCAGTAGAGGGACAGGGAGTAGCAATCAGCCCCAGCATTTT
TRBD1 TRBJ2-3 once TRBV5-1 CASSPGQGWTDTQYF TGCGCCAGCAGCCCGGGACAGGGTTGGACAGATACGCAGTATTTT
TRBD2 TRBJ2-1 . TRBV6-1 CASSVELAGRYNEQFF TGTGCCAGCAGTGTTGAGCTAGCGGGGAGGTACAATGAGCAGTTCTTC
TRBD1 TRBJ2-5 . TRBV11-3 CASSSGQGGFRETQYF TGTGCCAGCAGCTCGGGACAGGGGGGATTCCGGGAGACCCAGTACTTC
. TRBJ2-1 . TRBV7-8 CASSFLRSRSRREQFF TGTGCCAGCAGCTTTTTGAGGTCCCGGAGTAGGCGTGAGCAGTTCTTC
TRBD1 TRBJ2-4 once TRBV6-1 CASSGRKGQGVVGDKNIQYF TGTGCCAGCAGTGGAAGAAAGGGACAGGGGGTAGTCGGGGACAAAAACATTCAGTACTTC
. TRBJ2-5 . TRBV5-1 CASSLDLGAQYF TGCGCCAGCAGCTTGGATCTGGGGGCCCAGTACTTC
TRBD2 TRBJ2-5 . TRBV30 CAWSLWDFSSGSAQYF TGTGCCTGGAGTTTGTGGGACTTTTCTAGCGGGAGCGCGCAGTACTTC
. TRBJ1-1 once TRBV7-8 CASSLSSTPNTEAFF TGTGCCAGCAGCTTAAGCAGTACTCCGAACACTGAAGCTTTCTTT
. TRBJ2-3 . TRBV6-5 CASSPVVEKLQYF TGTGCCAGCAGCCCGGTCGTAGAAAAATTGCAGTATTTT
TRBD1 TRBJ2-1 once TRBV25-1 CASSDTPGQGYNEQFF TGTGCCAGCAGTGATACACCGGGACAGGGCTACAATGAGCAGTTCTTC
. TRBJ2-5 once TRBV19 CASSPNNGTGAGLAGLQETQYF TGTGCCAGTAGTCCGAATAATGGGACAGGGGCCGGGCTAGCGGGACTCCAAGAGACCCAGTACTTC
TRBD1 TRBJ1-5 . TRBV18 CASTGQEGNQPQHF TGTGCCAGCACCGGACAGGAGGGCAATCAGCCCCAGCATTTT
. TRBJ1-5 once TRBV5-8 CASSWTTGNSQPQHF TGTGCCAGCAGCTGGACAACAGGGAATTCTCAGCCCCAGCATTTT
TRBD2 TRBJ2-2 . TRBV5-1 CASKRESYTGELFF TGCGCCAGCAAGCGGGAGTCGTACACCGGGGAGCTGTTTTTT
. TRBJ1-5 . TRBV2 CASSDGVIQPQHF TGTGCCAGCAGTGACGGGGTTATTCAGCCCCAGCATTTT
TRBD2 TRBJ2-5 . TRBV11-2 CASTVSIWGLAGGETQYF TGTGCCAGTACAGTCAGTATATGGGGTCTAGCGGGAGGAGAGACCCAGTACTTC
TRBD2 TRBJ2-1 once TRBV10-3 CAISEPRGGTSGSSYNEQFF TGTGCCATCAGTGAGCCGAGAGGTGGGACTAGCGGAAGCTCCTACAATGAGCAGTTCTTC
TRBD2 TRBJ2-5 . TRBV2 CASSLLAGGPRETQYF TGTGCCAGCAGCCTTCTAGCGGGAGGGCCTCGTGAGACCCAGTACTTC
. TRBJ1-5 once TRBV19 CASSQYSNQPQHF TGTGCCAGTAGTCAGTATAGCAATCAGCCCCAGCATTTT